Presented here are 19 T cell receptor beta chains from one specimen sequenced in a study of blood T cell repertoires in COVID-19. TCRdb's copy holds only in-frame clones and misses some; the assay was immunoSEQ multiplex PCR. Among tens of thousands of clones listed, 65% to 85% were seen once. The sample taken for sequencing was peripheral blood. Source of these receptors: a woman aged 55-69 years with acute or convalescent COVID-19.

This chain uses TRBV4-1 with TRBJ2-3; D might be TRBD1 (7 bases). Germline V gives CDR1 MGHRA, CDR2 YSYEKL. The CDR3 length is 14 residues. Trimming cost V 2 bases and J 6 bases, with 12 bases left between them. The CDR3 coding sequence is TGCGCCAGCAGCCAATTCAGGGGGGAGGATACGCAGTATTTT. It yields the protein CASSQFRGEDTQYF.

This chain links TRBV7-2 with TRBJ1-1; possible D gene TRBD1, 5 bases. The length of the CDR3 is 14 residues. Trimming shortened V by 5 bases and J by 1 base, and 11 bases separated the two germline ends. Germline-derived CDR1 and CDR2 are SGHTA and FQGNSA. CDR3 sequence reads: CASSPRQQNTEAFF. The CDR3 nucleotides read TGTGCCAGCAGCCCCCGACAGCAGAACACTGAAGCTTTCTTT.

This chain uses TRBV14 with TRBJ1-2; D is uncertain. This CDR3 spans 16 amino acids. The V and J ends lost 4 bases and 3 bases respectively, with 18 bases between them. The germline CDR1 and CDR2 sequences are SGHDN and FVKESK. This CDR3 reads CASSPLVVGGYYGYTF. The CDR3 coding sequence is TGTGCCAGCAGCCCACTAGTTGTCGGCGGGTACTATGGCTACACCTTC.

The rearrangement uses TRBV5-5 and TRBJ2-1, with 10 bases lining up with TRBD2. This CDR3 has 17 amino acids. Germline values: CDR1 SGHKS, CDR2 YYEKEE (reference sequence). The trim removed 0 bases at V and 8 bases at J, leaving 11 bases unmatched. The CDR3 loop reads CASSLASGLANYYEQFF. CDR3 nucleotides: TGTGCCAGCAGCTTGGCCTCGGGACTAGCGAATTATTATGAGCAGTTCTTC.

This sequence joins TRBV7-6 and TRBJ1-1, with a possible D match to TRBD1 (5 bases). V shed 1 base and J shed 1 base, with 10 bases lying between them. CDR1 SGHVS and CDR2 FNYEAQ come from the germline V gene. The CDR3 has 15 amino acids. The CDR3 region has the DNA TGTGCCAGCAGCTTAGACGTAGGGGCGAACACTGAAGCTTTCTTT. This sequence encodes CASSLDVGANTEAFF.

A few counts support this clone. The chain couples TRBV5-1 to TRBJ1-3; maybe TRBD1 (5 bases). Germline V CDR1 and CDR2: SGHRS, YFSETQ. Trimming shortened V by 0 bases and J by 1 base, and 5 bases separated the two germline ends. The length of the CDR3 is 14 residues. DNA for the CDR3: TGCGCCAGCAGCTTGGCAGGGTCTGGAAACACCATATATTTT. It codes for CASSLAGSGNTIYF.

The chain carries TRBV12-5 and TRBJ1-2, with 8 bases lining up with TRBD1. This CDR3 region has 15 residues. J gave up 5 bases and V 5 bases, and 10 bases lay outside the gene matches. Germline CDR1 is LGHNT and CDR2 is FRNRAP. CDR3 sequence (DNA): TGTGCTAGTGGTCGAGGGACAGGACCCTTATATGGCTACACCTTC. Residues: CASGRGTGPLYGYTF.

This chain connects TRBV5-1 to TRBJ2-3; a possible D gene is TRBD1 (6 bases). Looked up from germline, CDR1 is SGHRS and CDR2 is YFSETQ. This CDR3 has 16 amino acids. Deletions cut 2 bases from V and 0 bases from J, with 13 bases between. CDR3 region: CASSLSQGRSTDTQYF. The CDR3 nucleotides read TGCGCCAGCAGCTTATCCCAGGGGCGGAGCACAGATACGCAGTATTTT. Drawing the rest from reference TRBV5-1 and TRBJ2-3, the complete variable domain is KAGVTQTPRYLIKTRGQQVTLSCSPISGHRSVSWYQQTPGQGLQFLFEYFSETQRNKGNFPGRFSGRQFSNSRSEMNVSTLELGDSALYLCASSLSQGRSTDTQYFGPGTRLTVL.

This rearrangement joins TRBV5-1 to TRBJ2-7; 8 bases are shared with TRBD1. The CDR3 totals 13 residues. The J segment lost 4 bases and the V segment lost 7 bases, leaving 7 bases of the junction unmatched. Looked up from germline, CDR1 is SGHRS and CDR2 is YFSETQ. CDR3: CASSLDRVYEQYF. CDR3 bases: TGCGCCAGCTCATTGGACAGGGTTTACGAGCAGTACTTC.

A single count supports this clone. The chain combines TRBV3-1 (or the pseudogene TRBV3-2) with TRBJ1-1, with D possibly being TRBD1 (5 bases). This CDR3 region has 15 residues. Germline V gene sequence: CDR1 LGHDT, CDR2 YNNKEL (reference sequence). With 2 bases removed from V and 4 bases from J, the gap between germline ends came to 14 bases. This chain's CDR3 is CASSQQGRGSTEAFF. As DNA, the CDR3 is TGTGCCAGCAGCCAACAGGGCCGCGGTAGCACTGAAGCTTTCTTT.

This rearrangement joins TRBV5-8 to TRBJ2-7; tentative D call: TRBD2 (5 bases). Germline lookup yields CDR1 SGHTS and CDR2 YDEGEE. V lost 5 bases, J lost 3 bases, and 12 bases lay in between. The CDR3 runs 13 residues. For the CDR3, the DNA is TGTGCCAGCAGGAAGCGGCTACTCTACGAGCAGTACTTC. Translating gives CASRKRLLYEQYF.

The rearrangement uses TRBV27 and TRBJ1-5; 7 bases align to TRBD1. Germline V gene sequence: CDR1 MNHEY, CDR2 SMNVEV (reference sequence). The CDR3 consists of 19 residues. The junction had 16 bases not matched to a gene; V was cut back by 5 bases and J by 0 bases. Written as DNA, the CDR3 is TGTGCCAGCAGTCCCTCCCGGGGACTCAGGGGGATTAGCAATCAGCCCCAGCATTTT. This sequence encodes CASSPSRGLRGISNQPQHF.

V gene TRBV7-8 combines with J gene TRBJ1-2; 9 bases are a match to TRBD1. Trimming at V came to 2 bases and at J to 4 bases, leaving 5 bases not matched to a gene. Germline V gene lookup returns CDR1 SGHVS and CDR2 FQNEAQ. There are 15 residues in the CDR3. The CDR3 spells CASSLTDRGGYGYTF. The DNA of the CDR3 is TGTGCCAGCAGCTTAACGGACAGGGGAGGCTATGGCTACACCTTC.

V usage is TRBV6-4 and J usage is TRBJ2-2, with D perhaps matching TRBD1 (5 bases). The CDR3 length is 17 residues. V was shortened by 0 bases and J by 5 bases, with 16 bases between the two germline ends. Germline loops: CDR1 MRHNA, CDR2 SNTAGT. The CDR3 DNA follows: TGTGCCAGCAGTGACTCGGCAGGTAGGAAGGGGACCGGGGAGCTGTTTTTT. It specifies CASSDSAGRKGTGELFF.

V is TRBV7-9 and J is TRBJ2-7, with 8 bases aligning to TRBD2. Germline V CDR1 and CDR2: SEHNR, FQNEAQ (reference sequence). The CDR3 extends over 16 amino acids. J lost 0 bases, V lost 6 bases, and 10 bases had no gene match. The CDR3 region has the DNA TGTGCCAGCAGTCCAACTAGCGGAAGGAGCTCCTACGAGCAGTACTTC. It is translated as CASSPTSGRSSYEQYF.

J is TRBJ2-2 and V is TRBV2; TRBD1 is a possible D gene (6 bases). Germline loops: CDR1 SNHLY, CDR2 FYNNEI. V lost 5 bases, J lost 1 base, and 8 bases lay in between. The CDR3 has 14 residues. In DNA, the CDR3 is TGTGCCAGCAGTACAGGGAGGAACACCGGGGAGCTGTTTTTT. Translating it yields CASSTGRNTGELFF.

This sequence joins TRBV29-1 and TRBJ2-2; 9 positions match TRBD1. Germline V gene lookup returns CDR1 SQVTM and CDR2 ANQGSEA. V shed 6 bases and J 4 bases; nucleotides not matched to a gene: 9. The CDR3 has 15 residues. The CDR3 protein is CSVPRQGVGTGELFF. CDR3 DNA: TGCAGCGTCCCCCGACAGGGGGTAGGCACCGGGGAGCTGTTTTTT.

J is TRBJ1-2 and V is TRBV3-1 (or the pseudogene TRBV3-2), with D maybe TRBD1 (6 bases). Germline V gene lookup returns CDR1 LGHDT and CDR2 YNNKEL (reference sequence). CDR3 length equals 17 residues. Trimming removed 3 bases at V and 4 bases at J, with 21 bases between. CDR3 amino acids: CASSQGGAGAHTYGYTF. Written as DNA, the CDR3 is TGTGCCAGCAGCCAGGGGGGGGCAGGGGCGCATACCTATGGCTACACCTTC.

This chain uses TRBV7-9 with TRBJ2-7; TRBD1 matches at 9 bases. CDR1 is SEHNR and CDR2 is FQNEAQ in the germline V gene (reference sequence). The CDR3 has 13 residues. Trimming cost V 10 bases and J 5 bases; bases outside gene matches: 9. CDR3: CAIVGQGNDEQYF. CDR3 in DNA: TGTGCCATAGTGGGACAGGGTAACGACGAGCAGTACTTC.